This T cell receptor (beta chain) is from a study of sequential checkpoint blockade in melanoma. The wider study: Maintenance nivolumab came after either treatment sequence.

Using immunoSEQ multiplex PCR, the repertoire was profiled, and TCRdb retains in-frame clones only, with some absent. The sample yields about 14,000 clones, around 69% seen once. Unmatched junction bases numbered 7, after V lost 4 bases and J lost 3 bases. CDR3 length: 15 residues. The germline V gene encodes CDR1 SGDLS and CDR2 YYNGEE. Treatment reported: randomized to nivolumab then ipilimumab (arm A) or the reverse (arm B). Sorted cells were live CD3+CD8+, lacking CD19 and CD56, from PBMCs. The V and J genes are TRBV9 and TRBJ2-1, with 7 bases that match TRBD1. The sample was CD8+ T cells sorted from blood (inferred from file names), taken from a patient given nivolumab and ipilimumab in sequence. The receptor's source is a human donor with melanoma. CDR3 coding DNA: TGTGCCAGCAGCCCCCGACAGGGATTCTACAATGAGCAGTTCTTC. This encodes CASSPRQGFYNEQFF.